The 15 T cell receptor beta chains below were found in one sample sequenced in a study of post-analysis software for immune sequencing data. Study-level results: Controls had lower frequencies than patients of a few TRBV segments, which included TRBV5-6, TRBV5-1 and TRBV20-1.

The antigens for these receptors are not known. Included in the TCR beta cDNA libraries were unique molecular identifiers. A single record per CDR3 protein comes from TCRdb applying MiXCR to the PCR reads. The sample yields about 540,000 distinct CDR3 sequences, roughly 34% seen once. Specimen: blood. Receptors were obtained from a girl aged 2-17 years with multiple sclerosis.

As for this clonotype: Germline and junction disagree at one end, which may indicate a read error. The chain employs TRBV3-1 and TRBJ2-1; 9 bases fit TRBD2. This CDR3 comprises 15 residues. Germline lookup yields CDR1 LGHDT and CDR2 YNNKEL (reference sequence). The CDR3 bases are TGTGTCAGCAGCCCGGGCGGGGGGGCCGTCAATGAGCAGTTCTTC. This translates into CVSSPGGGAVNEQFF.

The CDR3 nucleotides read TGTGCCAGCAGCTTTACTCCGCTACCGGGGTCGGGAGATACGCAGTATTTT. This gives the protein CASSFTPLPGSGDTQYF. This sequence joins TRBV7-2 and TRBJ2-3, with TRBD2 as a possible D gene (5 bases). CDR1 and CDR2 from the germline V gene are SGHTA and FQGNSA. V was trimmed by 3 bases and J by 5 bases, leaving 21 bases between them. The CDR3 extends over 17 amino acids.

The chain combines TRBV20-1 with TRBJ2-7; D not certain. With 0 bases removed from V and 3 bases from J, the gap between germline ends came to 9 bases. Germline values: CDR1 DFQATT, CDR2 SNEGSKA (reference sequence). The CDR3 consists of 13 residues. CDR3 protein: CSARELVSYEQYF. CDR3 sequence (DNA): TGCAGTGCTAGAGAGCTAGTTAGCTACGAGCAGTACTTC.

The chain recombines TRBV19 with TRBJ1-5, with a possible D match to TRBD1 (6 bases). V was shortened by 4 bases and J by 3 bases, with 10 bases between the two germline ends. The germline V gene encodes CDR1 LNHDA and CDR2 SQIVND (reference sequence). This CDR3 contains 14 residues. The CDR3 here is CASSKDRDNQPQHF. CDR3 nucleotides: TGTGCCAGTAGTAAGGACAGAGACAATCAGCCCCAGCATTTT. Using reference TRBV19 and TRBJ1-5 for the parts outside the CDR3, the full variable domain is DGGITQSPKYLFRKEGQNVTLSCEQNLNHDAMYWYRQDPGQGLRLIYYSQIVNDFQKGDIAEGYSVSREKKESFPLTVTSAQKNPTAFYLCASSKDRDNQPQHFGDGTRLSIL.

The chain combines TRBV27 with TRBJ1-2; the match to TRBD1 covers 12 bases. The ends lost 4 bases at V and 3 bases at J; junction bases unmatched: 6. This CDR3 comprises 16 residues. CDR1 and CDR2 from the germline V gene are MNHEY and SMNVEV (reference sequence). CDR3 loop: CASSSGGTGGDYGYTF. For the CDR3, the DNA is TGTGCCAGCAGTTCCGGGGGGACAGGGGGCGACTATGGCTACACCTTC.

The genes are TRBV4-1 and TRBJ1-4, with D maybe TRBD1 (5 bases). This CDR3 contains 17 residues. Trimming left V 0 bases short and J 8 bases short, with 19 bases between. In germline, CDR1 is MGHRA, CDR2 YSYEKL. DNA of the CDR3: TGCGCCAGCAGCCAAGATCAACGGACAACATGGGAAGAAAAACTGTTTTTT. Translation gives CASSQDQRTTWEEKLFF.

The chain joins TRBV5-1 to TRBJ1-2, with TRBD1 matching over 7 bases. With V trimmed by 4 bases and J by 3 bases, 12 bases remained unmatched. This CDR3 has 16 residues. Germline-derived CDR1 and CDR2 are SGHRS and YFSETQ. The CDR3 coding sequence is TGCGCCAGCAGCCACGGGACAGCCGACCGGGACTATGGCTACACCTTC. The encoded protein is CASSHGTADRDYGYTF.

CDR3 amino acids: CASSQWSSGDTQYF. The CDR3 DNA reads as TGTGCCAGCAGCCAATGGTCTTCTGGAGATACGCAGTATTTT. The V gene is TRBV16, the J gene TRBJ2-3; D is undetermined. The V gene's germline CDR1 is KGHSY and CDR2 FQNENV. The CDR3 loop spans 14 amino acids. V gave up 1 base and J gave up 5 bases, with 10 bases separating them.

This clonotype was recorded a few times. The V gene is TRBV10-3, the J gene TRBJ1-4; the D gene is possibly TRBD1 (5 bases). The CDR3 runs 14 residues. V lost 3 bases to trimming and J lost 3 bases, with 8 bases between them. CDR1 is ENHRY, CDR2 SYGVKD, per germline. This chain's CDR3 is CAISDRGSNEKLFF. DNA for the CDR3: TGTGCCATCAGTGACCGGGGGTCTAATGAAAAACTGTTTTTT.

The chain couples TRBV4-1 to TRBJ1-6; a possible D gene is TRBD1 (5 bases). Trimming left V 1 base short and J 0 bases short, with 10 bases between. The CDR3 is made up of 17 amino acids. CDR1 and CDR2 from the germline V gene are MGHRA and YSYEKL. CDR3 sequence reads: CASSQGSRGSYNSPLHF. The CDR3, as DNA: TGCGCCAGCAGCCAAGGTAGTAGGGGCTCCTATAATTCACCCCTCCACTTT.

The chain combines TRBV12-3 or TRBV12-4 with TRBJ1-5; tentatively, D is TRBD1 (5 bases). CDR3 length: 14 amino acids. V gave up 2 bases and J gave up 7 bases, with 12 bases separating them. In DNA, the CDR3 is TGTGCCAGCAGTTTAACGGACATAAACCAGCCCCAGCATTTT. It is translated as CASSLTDINQPQHF.

The chain combines TRBV10-2 with TRBJ1-4, with D maybe TRBD1 (5 bases). Looked up from germline, CDR1 is WSHSY and CDR2 is SAAADI. The V and J ends lost 0 bases and 5 bases respectively, with 10 bases between them. This CDR3 spans 15 amino acids. Here the CDR3 reads CASSESGGDNEKLFF. The CDR3 DNA follows: TGCGCCAGCAGTGAGTCGGGCGGGGACAATGAAAAACTGTTTTTT.

The rearrangement links TRBV5-1 to TRBJ2-1; D possibly corresponds to TRBD1 (5 bases). Germline CDR1 reads SGHRS; CDR2 reads YFSETQ. V lost 0 bases, J lost 8 bases, and 9 bases lay in between. This CDR3 spans 13 amino acids. The CDR3 region has the DNA TGCGCCAGCAGCTTGGCAGGGTTTCATGAGCAGTTCTTC. Translation gives CASSLAGFHEQFF.

The genes are TRBV11-1 and TRBJ1-2; D is uncertain. The germline gives CDR1 SGHAT, CDR2 FQDESV (reference sequence). The V end lost 1 base, the J end lost 0 bases, and 9 bases lay between the germline ends. The CDR3 extends over 15 amino acids. The CDR3 here is CASSLDVGPNYGYTF. The CDR3 DNA reads TGTGCCAGCAGCTTAGATGTCGGGCCTAACTATGGCTACACCTTC.

A few counts support this clonotype. The chain couples TRBV6-1 to TRBJ2-5; 8 bases fit TRBD1. This CDR3 is built from 14 residues. CDR1 is MNHNS and CDR2 is SASEGT in the germline V gene. Germline trimming cut 1 base from V and 2 bases from J; bases unmatched to any gene: 0. Here the CDR3 reads CASSEGTGQETQYF. For the CDR3, the DNA is TGTGCCAGCAGTGAAGGGACAGGGCAAGAGACCCAGTACTTC.